Shown below are 9 T cell receptor beta chains from a single sample sequenced in a study of cytomegalovirus exposure and HLA in healthy donors. Both 60 Vbeta primers and 13 Jbeta primers went into the PCR. Sequencing used immunoSEQ multiplex PCR; TCRdb keeps in-frame clones, though not all of them. This sample has approximately 130,000 clones, with approximately 80% found just once. The sample taken for sequencing was PBMCs. All receptors come from a man between 18 and 29 years old in good health and CMV-seropositive.

The chain links TRBV2 to TRBJ2-3, with 7 bases fitting TRBD2. CDR3 length: 16 amino acids. The V gene end was trimmed by 8 bases and the J gene end by 1 base; junction bases not matched to a gene: 12. The V gene's germline CDR1 is SNHLY and CDR2 FYNNEI. The CDR3 reads CASGGEGLFRTDTQYF. CDR3 bases: TGTGCCAGCGGGGGGGAGGGCTTGTTCCGCACAGATACGCAGTATTTT.

The chain employs TRBV6-6 and TRBJ2-2, with 7 bases fitting TRBD2. The germline V gene encodes CDR1 MNHNY and CDR2 SVGAGI (reference sequence). The J segment lost 6 bases and the V segment lost 5 bases, leaving 6 bases of the junction unmatched. This CDR3 region has 14 residues. The CDR3 region is CASSRTGGPGELFF. The CDR3 bases are TGTGCCAGCAGTAGAACGGGAGGCCCCGGGGAGCTGTTTTTT.

The V call is TRBV21-1, the J call TRBJ1-1; the table calls TRBD1, which could not be checked here. TRBV21-1 is a pseudogene locus. This CDR3 contains 14 residues. The CDR3 nucleotides read TGTGCCAGCTACCCTTTCAGGGAATCCCTGGGAGCTTTCTTT. Amino acids: CASYPFRESLGAFF.

This chain links TRBV30 with TRBJ1-1, with a tentative D call TRBD1 (6 bases). This CDR3 comprises 12 residues. Germline values: CDR1 GTSNPN, CDR2 SVGIG (reference sequence). With 2 bases removed from V and 8 bases from J, the gap between germline ends came to 12 bases. DNA of the CDR3: TGTGCCTGGAGTCCTCGACAGGCGGAAGCTTTCTTT. Its protein is CAWSPRQAEAFF.

The chain employs TRBV4-1 and TRBJ1-2, with 7 nucleotides matching TRBD1. Germline V gene sequence: CDR1 MGHRA, CDR2 YSYEKL. J gave up 7 bases and V 1 base, and 15 bases lay outside the gene matches. The CDR3 loop spans 17 amino acids. CDR3 coding DNA: TGCGCCAGCAGCCAAGTTCTCAGGGGGGCGCCGGGGTTTGGCTACACCTTC. It specifies CASSQVLRGAPGFGYTF.

The chain carries TRBV5-4 and TRBJ2-3; weak D call: TRBD2 (6 bases). V gave up 4 bases and J gave up 6 bases, with 6 bases separating them. The CDR3 spans 11 residues. Per the germline V gene, CDR1 is SGHNT and CDR2 is YYREEE (reference sequence). CDR3 DNA sequence: TGTGCCAGCAGCGCGGGGGATACGCAGTATTTT. Translated, it gives CASSAGDTQYF.

This clone was seen only a few times. The chain links TRBV18 to TRBJ2-1, with 11 bases identical to TRBD2. The trim removed 2 bases at V and 9 bases at J, leaving 6 bases unmatched. CDR1 is KGHSH, CDR2 LQKENI, per germline. The CDR3 has 15 residues. The CDR3 spells CASSPNSGGATEQFF. CDR3 nucleotides: TGTGCCAGCTCACCAAATAGCGGGGGGGCCACTGAGCAGTTCTTC. The full variable domain, in which reference TRBV18 and TRBJ2-1 provide the parts outside the CDR3, is NAGVMQNPRHLVRRRGQEARLRCSPMKGHSHVYWYRQLPEEGLKFMVYLQKENIIDESGMPKERFSAEFPKEGPSILRIQQVVRGDSAAYFCASSPNSGGATEQFFGPGTRLTVL.

This chain joins TRBV5-1 and TRBJ2-3; perhaps TRBD2 as D (5 bases). Deletions cut 5 bases from V and 0 bases from J, with 10 bases between. The CDR3 has 14 amino acids. CDR1 is SGHRS, CDR2 YFSETQ, per germline. The CDR3 region has the DNA TGCGCCAGCAGTGGGCGGACTAGCACAGATACGCAGTATTTT. Amino acids: CASSGRTSTDTQYF.

The count of this clone is one. The chain recombines TRBV10-3 with TRBJ1-4; 9 nucleotides align to TRBD1. CDR3 length: 14 residues. Losses at the gene ends were 2 bases for V and 7 bases for J; bases not matched to a gene: 2. Germline V CDR1 and CDR2: ENHRY, SYGVKD. Written as DNA, the CDR3 is TGTGCCATCAGTGAGGGGACAGGGAGTGAAAAACTGTTTTTT. It is translated as CAISEGTGSEKLFF.